This TCR beta chain was sequenced in a study of somatic mutations in cytotoxic T cells in rheumatoid arthritis. V was clipped by 3 bases and J by 7 bases, with 13 bases between them. The CDR3 covers 14 residues. Germline loops: CDR1 SEHNR, CDR2 FQNEAQ (reference sequence). This table comes from immunoSEQ multiplex PCR, and its TCRdb copy is limited to in-frame clones, with some not included. The sample lists around 15,000 clones, around 80% occurring once. This TCR derives from an adult with rheumatoid arthritis. The V call is TRBV7-9, the J call TRBJ1-5, with no clear D. The sample was CD8+ T cells sorted from blood. The CDR3 DNA reads TGTGCCAGCAGCTTTCCGGGATTCGGCCAGCCCCAGCATTTT. It encodes CASSFPGFGQPQHF.